Reported below is one T cell receptor (beta chain). This sample is part of a study of control samples from healthy donors and cancer patients. This table comes from immunoSEQ multiplex PCR, and its TCRdb copy is limited to in-frame clones, with some not included. The sample lists about 100,000 clones, 87% occurring once. This TCR derives from a woman aged 45-65 years in good health. What was sequenced was blood.

CDR3: CASSVAYKGANTGELFF. DNA for the CDR3: TGTGCCAGCAGCGTAGCTTACAAGGGGGCTAACACCGGGGAGCTGTTTTTT. The gene calls are TRBV9 and TRBJ2-2; TRBD1 matches at 7 bases. This CDR3 has 17 residues. J was trimmed by 2 bases and V by 0 bases; bases with no gene match: 7. Germline V gene data show CDR1 as SGDLS and CDR2 as YYNGEE.